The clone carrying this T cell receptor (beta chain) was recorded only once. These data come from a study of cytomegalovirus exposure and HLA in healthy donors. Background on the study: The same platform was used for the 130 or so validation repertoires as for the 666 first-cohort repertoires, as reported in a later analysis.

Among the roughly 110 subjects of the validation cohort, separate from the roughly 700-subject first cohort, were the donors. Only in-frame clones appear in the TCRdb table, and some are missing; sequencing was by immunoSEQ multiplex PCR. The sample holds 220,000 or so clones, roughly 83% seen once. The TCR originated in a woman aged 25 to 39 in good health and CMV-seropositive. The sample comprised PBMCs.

CDR3 protein: CASSQAWYEQYF. DNA of the CDR3: TGTGCCAGCAGTCAAGCATGGTACGAGCAGTACTTC. V gene TRBV27 combines with J gene TRBJ2-7; no clear D. V was cut by 5 bases and J by 4 bases, with 9 bases left in between. CDR3 length: 12 residues. Germline V gene lookup returns CDR1 MNHEY and CDR2 SMNVEV (reference sequence).